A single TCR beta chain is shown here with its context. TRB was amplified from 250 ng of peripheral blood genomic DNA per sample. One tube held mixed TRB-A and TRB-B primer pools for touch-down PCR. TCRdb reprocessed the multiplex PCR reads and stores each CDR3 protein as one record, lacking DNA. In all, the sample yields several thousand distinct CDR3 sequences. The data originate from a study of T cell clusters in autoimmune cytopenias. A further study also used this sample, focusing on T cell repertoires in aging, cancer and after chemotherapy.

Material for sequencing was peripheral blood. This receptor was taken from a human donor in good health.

This chain's CDR3 is CASSYEDRWDEQFF. V is TRBV6-2 or TRBV6-3 and J is TRBJ2-1; TCRdb's assignment of TRBD1 cannot be checked, as there is no DNA. Germline V gene data show CDR1 as MNHEY and CDR2 as SVGEGT. This CDR3 spans 14 amino acids.